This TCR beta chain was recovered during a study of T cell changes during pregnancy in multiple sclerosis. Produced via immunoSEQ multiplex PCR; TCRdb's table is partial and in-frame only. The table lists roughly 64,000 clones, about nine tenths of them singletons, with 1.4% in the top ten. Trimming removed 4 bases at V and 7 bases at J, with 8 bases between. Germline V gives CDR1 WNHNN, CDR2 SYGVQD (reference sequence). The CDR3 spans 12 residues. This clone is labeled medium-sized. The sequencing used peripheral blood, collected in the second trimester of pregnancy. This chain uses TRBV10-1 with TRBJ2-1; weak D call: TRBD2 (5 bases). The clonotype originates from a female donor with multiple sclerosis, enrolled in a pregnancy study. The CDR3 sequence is CASSVRGNEQFF. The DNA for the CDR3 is TGCGCCAGCAGTGTTCGGGGAAATGAGCAGTTCTTC.